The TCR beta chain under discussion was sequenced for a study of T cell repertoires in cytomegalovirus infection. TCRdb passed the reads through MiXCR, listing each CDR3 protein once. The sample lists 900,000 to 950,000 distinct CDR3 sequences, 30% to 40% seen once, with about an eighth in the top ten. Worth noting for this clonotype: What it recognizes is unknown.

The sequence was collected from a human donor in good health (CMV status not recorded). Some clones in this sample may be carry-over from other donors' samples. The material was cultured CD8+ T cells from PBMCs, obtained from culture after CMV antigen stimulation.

CDR3 nucleotide sequence: TGTGCCATCAGAACCGGCATGAACACTGAAGCTTTCTTT. Translating it yields CAIRTGMNTEAFF. The chain recombines TRBV10-3 with TRBJ1-1; D ambiguous. Per the germline V gene, CDR1 is ENHRY and CDR2 is SYGVKD. V was shortened by 6 bases and J by 0 bases, with 8 bases between the two germline ends. CDR3 length: 13 residues.